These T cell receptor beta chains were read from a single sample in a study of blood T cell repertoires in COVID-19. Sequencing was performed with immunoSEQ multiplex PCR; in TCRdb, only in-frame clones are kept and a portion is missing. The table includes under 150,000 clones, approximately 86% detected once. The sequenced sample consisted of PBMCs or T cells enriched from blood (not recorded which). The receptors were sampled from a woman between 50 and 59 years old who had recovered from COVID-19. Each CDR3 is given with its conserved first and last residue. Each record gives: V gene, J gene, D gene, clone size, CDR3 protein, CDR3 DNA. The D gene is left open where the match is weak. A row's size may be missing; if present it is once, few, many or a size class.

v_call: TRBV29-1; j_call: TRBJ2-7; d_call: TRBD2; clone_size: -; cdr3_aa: CSVDPSGTTYEQYF; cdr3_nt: TGCAGCGTGGATCCTAGCGGGACCACCTACGAGCAGTACTTC
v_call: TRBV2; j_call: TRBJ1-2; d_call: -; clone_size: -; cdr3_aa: CASTIGVDGYTF; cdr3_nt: TGTGCCAGCACCATCGGGGTGGATGGCTACACCTTC
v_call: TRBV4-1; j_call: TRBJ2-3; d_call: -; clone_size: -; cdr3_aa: CASSTSGDPQYF; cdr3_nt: -
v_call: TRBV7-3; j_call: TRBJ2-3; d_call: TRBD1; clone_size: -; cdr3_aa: CASSSTGTGADTQYF; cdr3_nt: TGTGCCAGCAGCTCGACCGGGACAGGGGCAGATACGCAGTATTTT
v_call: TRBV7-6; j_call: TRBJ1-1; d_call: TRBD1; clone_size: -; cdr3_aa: CASSSGQGANTEAFF; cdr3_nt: TGTGCCAGCAGCTCCGGACAGGGCGCGAACACTGAAGCTTTCTTT
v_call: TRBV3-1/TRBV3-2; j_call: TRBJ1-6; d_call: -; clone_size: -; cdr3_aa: CASSQDTQGWNSPLHF; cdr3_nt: TGTGCCAGCAGCCAAGACACACAGGGTTGGAATTCACCCCTCCACTTT
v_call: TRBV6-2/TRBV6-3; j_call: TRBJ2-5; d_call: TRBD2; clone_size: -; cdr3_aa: CASSYGSSGGQETQYF; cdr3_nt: TGTGCCAGCAGTTACGGATCTAGCGGGGGTCAAGAGACCCAGTACTTC
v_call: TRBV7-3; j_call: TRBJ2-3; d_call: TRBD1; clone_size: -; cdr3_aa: CASSFGQGDTDTQYF; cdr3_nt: TGTGCCAGCAGCTTCGGACAGGGGGACACAGATACGCAGTATTTT
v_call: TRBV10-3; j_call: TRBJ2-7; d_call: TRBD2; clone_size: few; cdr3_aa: CAISENVGGVPREQYF; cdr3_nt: TGTGCCATCAGTGAGAACGTTGGGGGGGTCCCGAGGGAGCAGTACTTC
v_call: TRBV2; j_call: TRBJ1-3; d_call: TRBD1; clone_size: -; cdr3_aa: CASRAATGLGSGNTIYF; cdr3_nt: TGTGCCAGCAGGGCAGCGACAGGGTTGGGCTCTGGAAACACCATATATTTT
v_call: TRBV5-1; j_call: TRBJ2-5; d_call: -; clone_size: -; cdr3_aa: CASSTGGSAETQYF; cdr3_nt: TGCGCCAGCAGCACCGGGGGATCGGCCGAGACCCAGTACTTC
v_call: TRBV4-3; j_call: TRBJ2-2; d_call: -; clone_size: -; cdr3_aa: CASSQDRGLELFF; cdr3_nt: TGCGCCAGCAGCCAAGATCGGGGACTGGAGCTGTTTTTT
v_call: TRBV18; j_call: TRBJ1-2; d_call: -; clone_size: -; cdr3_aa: CASSPQEAGYGYTF; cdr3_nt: TGTGCCAGCTCACCGCAGGAGGCGGGCTATGGCTACACCTTC
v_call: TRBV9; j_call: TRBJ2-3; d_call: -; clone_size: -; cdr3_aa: CASSGWGGDRTDTQYF; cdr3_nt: TGTGCCAGCAGCGGTTGGGGCGGGGACCGCACAGATACGCAGTATTTT
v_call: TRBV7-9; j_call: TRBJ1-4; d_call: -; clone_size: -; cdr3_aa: CASSLAEAATNEKLFF; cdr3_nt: TGTGCCAGCAGCTTAGCGGAGGCAGCAACTAATGAAAAACTGTTTTTT
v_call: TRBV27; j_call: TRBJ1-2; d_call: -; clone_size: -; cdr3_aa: CASQASFREQANYGYTF; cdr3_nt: TGTGCCAGCCAAGCTAGTTTTAGGGAACAGGCTAACTATGGCTACACCTTC
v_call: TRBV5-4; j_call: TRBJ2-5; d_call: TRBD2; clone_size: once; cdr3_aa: CASSSGLAGVETQYF; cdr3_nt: TGTGCCAGCAGCTCGGGACTAGCGGGGGTAGAGACCCAGTACTTC
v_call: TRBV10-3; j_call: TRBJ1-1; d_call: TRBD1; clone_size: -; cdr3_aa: CAIRGQGNTEAFF; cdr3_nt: TGTGCCATCAGGGGACAGGGAAACACTGAAGCTTTCTTT
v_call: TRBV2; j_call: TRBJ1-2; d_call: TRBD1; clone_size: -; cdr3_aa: CASRGNRGLVYGYTF; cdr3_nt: TGTGCCAGCAGGGGGAACAGGGGGCTGGTCTATGGCTACACCTTC
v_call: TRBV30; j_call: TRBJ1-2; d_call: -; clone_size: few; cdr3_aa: CAWSPSAGVGGYTF; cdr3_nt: TGTGCCTGGAGTCCCTCAGCGGGAGTCGGTGGCTACACCTTC
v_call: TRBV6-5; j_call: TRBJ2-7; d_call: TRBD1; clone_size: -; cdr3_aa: CASSPGGTGVTEQYF; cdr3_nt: TGTGCCAGCAGCCCGGGGGGGACAGGGGTTACCGAGCAGTACTTC
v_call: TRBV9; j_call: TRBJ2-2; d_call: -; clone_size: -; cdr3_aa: CASSPQDSGGELFF; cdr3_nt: TGTGCCAGCAGCCCCCAGGACAGTGGCGGGGAGCTGTTTTTT
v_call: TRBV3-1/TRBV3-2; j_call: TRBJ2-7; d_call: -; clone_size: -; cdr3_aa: CASSQLSGYEQYF; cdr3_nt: TGTGCCAGCAGCCAACTGTCCGGCTACGAGCAGTACTTC
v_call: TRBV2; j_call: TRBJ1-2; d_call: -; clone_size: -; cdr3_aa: CASSEYRESRYTF; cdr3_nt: TGTGCCAGCAGTGAGTACAGGGAGTCGCGCTACACCTTC
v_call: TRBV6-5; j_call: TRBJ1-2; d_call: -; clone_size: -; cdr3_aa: CASRQSQEPGYTF; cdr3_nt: TGTGCCAGCAGACAATCGCAGGAACCTGGCTACACCTTC
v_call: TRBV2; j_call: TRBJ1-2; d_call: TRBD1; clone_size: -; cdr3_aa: CASSPDRGGYTF; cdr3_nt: TGTGCCAGCAGTCCTGACAGGGGTGGCTACACCTTC
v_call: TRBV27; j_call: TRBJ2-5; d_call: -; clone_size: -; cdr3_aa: CASSPPGSSLETQYF; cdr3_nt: TGTGCCAGCAGTCCGCCCGGGAGCAGCCTAGAGACCCAGTACTTC
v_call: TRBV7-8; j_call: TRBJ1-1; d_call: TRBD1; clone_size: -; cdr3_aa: CASSPGTGGTYTEAFF; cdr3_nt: TGTGCCAGCAGCCCCGGGACAGGGGGCACGTACACTGAAGCTTTCTTT
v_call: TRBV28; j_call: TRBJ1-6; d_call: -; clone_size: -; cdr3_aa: CASTYRVYSPLHF; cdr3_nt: TGTGCCAGCACCTACAGGGTTTATTCACCCCTCCACTTT
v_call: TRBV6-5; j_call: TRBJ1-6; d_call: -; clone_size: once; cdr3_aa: CASSSAWEGSNSPLHF; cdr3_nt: TGTGCCAGCAGTTCCGCCTGGGAGGGGAGCAATTCACCCCTCCACTTT
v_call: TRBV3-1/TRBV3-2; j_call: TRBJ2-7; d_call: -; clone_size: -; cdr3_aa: CASSQDPGGSGYEQYF; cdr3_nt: TGTGCCAGCAGCCAAGATCCAGGGGGTAGCGGCTACGAGCAGTACTTC
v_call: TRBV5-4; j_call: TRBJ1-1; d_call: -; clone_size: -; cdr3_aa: CASSLTDGAKAFF; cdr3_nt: TGTGCCAGCAGTCTAACCGACGGAGCTAAGGCTTTCTTT
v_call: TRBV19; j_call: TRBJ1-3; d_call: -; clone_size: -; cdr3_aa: CASREQQGSSGNTIYF; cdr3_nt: TGTGCCAGTAGGGAACAACAGGGTTCATCGGGAAACACCATATATTTT
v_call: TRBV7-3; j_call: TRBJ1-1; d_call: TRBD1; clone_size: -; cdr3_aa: CASSSTGGAEAFF; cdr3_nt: TGTGCCAGCAGCTCGACAGGGGGCGCTGAAGCTTTCTTT
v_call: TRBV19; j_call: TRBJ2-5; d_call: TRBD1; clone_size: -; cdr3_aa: CASSTRDRDLTETQYF; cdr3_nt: TGTGCCAGTAGTACCCGGGACAGGGATCTAACAGAGACCCAGTACTTC
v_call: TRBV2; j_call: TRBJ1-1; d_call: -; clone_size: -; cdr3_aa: CASSRRGQNEAFF; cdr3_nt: TGTGCCAGCAGCCGTAGAGGACAGAACGAAGCTTTCTTT
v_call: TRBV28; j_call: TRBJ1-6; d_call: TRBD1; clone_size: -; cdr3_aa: CASSMTGDNSPLHF; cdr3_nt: TGTGCCAGCAGTATGACAGGGGATAATTCACCCCTCCACTTT
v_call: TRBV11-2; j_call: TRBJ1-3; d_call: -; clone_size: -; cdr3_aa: CASSLQGFSGNTIYF; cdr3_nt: TGTGCCAGCAGCTTACAGGGCTTCTCTGGAAACACCATATATTTT
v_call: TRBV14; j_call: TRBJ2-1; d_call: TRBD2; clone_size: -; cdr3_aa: CASSPSWRGGINEQFF; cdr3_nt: TGTGCCAGCAGCCCCAGTTGGCGGGGGGGCATAAATGAGCAGTTCTTC
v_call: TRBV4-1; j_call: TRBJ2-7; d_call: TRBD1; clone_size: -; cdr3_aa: CASSQVGQGPYEQYF; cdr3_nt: TGCGCCAGCAGCCAAGTTGGACAGGGACCCTACGAGCAGTACTTC
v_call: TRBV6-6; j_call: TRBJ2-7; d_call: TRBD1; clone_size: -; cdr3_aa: CASKDRGPTYEQYF; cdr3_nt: TGTGCCAGCAAAGACAGGGGTCCGACCTACGAGCAGTACTTC
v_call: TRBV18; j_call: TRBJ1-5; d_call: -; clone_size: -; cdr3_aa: CASSPQGINQPQHF; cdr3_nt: TGTGCCAGCTCACCTCAGGGAATCAATCAGCCCCAGCATTTT
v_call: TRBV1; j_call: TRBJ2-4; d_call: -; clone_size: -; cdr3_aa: CTSSRGLAGENIQYF; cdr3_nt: TGCACCAGCAGCCGCGGACTAGCGGGGGAAAACATTCAGTACTTC
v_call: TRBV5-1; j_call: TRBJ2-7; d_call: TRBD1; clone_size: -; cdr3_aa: CASSPRQGPTYEQYF; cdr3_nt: TGCGCCAGCAGCCCCCGACAGGGGCCTACCTACGAGCAGTACTTC
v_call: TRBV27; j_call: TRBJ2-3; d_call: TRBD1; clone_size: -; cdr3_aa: CASTTRGQGATDTQYF; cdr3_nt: TGTGCCAGCACCACAAGGGGACAGGGGGCGACAGATACGCAGTATTTT
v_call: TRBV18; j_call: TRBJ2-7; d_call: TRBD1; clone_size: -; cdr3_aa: CASSPGTGSNEQYF; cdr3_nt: TGTGCCAGCTCACCCGGGACAGGGTCCAACGAGCAGTACTTC
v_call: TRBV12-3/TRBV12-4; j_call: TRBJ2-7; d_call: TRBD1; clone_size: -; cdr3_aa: CASSPDRDYEQYF; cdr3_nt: TGTGCCAGCAGTCCCGACAGGGACTACGAGCAGTACTTC
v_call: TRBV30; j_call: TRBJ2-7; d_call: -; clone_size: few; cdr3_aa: CAWSVGLYEQYF; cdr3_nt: TGTGCCTGGAGTGTAGGACTTTACGAGCAGTACTTC
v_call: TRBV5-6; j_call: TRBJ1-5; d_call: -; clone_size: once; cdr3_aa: CASSLARQGNQPQHF; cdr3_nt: TGTGCCAGCAGCTTGGCGCGACAGGGCAATCAGCCCCAGCATTTT
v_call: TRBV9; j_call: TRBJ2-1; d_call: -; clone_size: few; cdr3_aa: CASSVGGGNAYNEQFF; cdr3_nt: TGTGCCAGCAGCGTAGGTGGGGGGAATGCCTACAATGAGCAGTTCTTC
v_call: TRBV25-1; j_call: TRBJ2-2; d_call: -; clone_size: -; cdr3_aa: CASREDTPGNTGELFF; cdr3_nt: TGTGCCAGCAGAGAAGACACCCCTGGGAACACCGGGGAGCTGTTTTTT
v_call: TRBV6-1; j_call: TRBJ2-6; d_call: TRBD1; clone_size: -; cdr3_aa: CASSGGQGRVTYSGANVLTF; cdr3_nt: TGTGCCAGCAGTGGGGGACAGGGGCGGGTTACTTACTCTGGGGCCAACGTCCTGACTTTC
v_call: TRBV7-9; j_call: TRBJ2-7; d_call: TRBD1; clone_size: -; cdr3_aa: CASSAGGEQYF; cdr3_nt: TGTGCCAGCAGCGCAGGGGGCGAGCAGTACTTC
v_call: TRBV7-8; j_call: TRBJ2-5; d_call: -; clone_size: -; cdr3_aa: CASSLPRRGGQETQYF; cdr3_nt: TGTGCCAGCAGCTTACCGAGGCGAGGGGGCCAAGAGACCCAGTACTTC
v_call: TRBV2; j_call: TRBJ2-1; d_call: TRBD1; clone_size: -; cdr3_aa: CASSRGPLDEQFF; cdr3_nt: TGTGCCAGCAGCAGGGGGCCCTTGGATGAGCAGTTCTTC
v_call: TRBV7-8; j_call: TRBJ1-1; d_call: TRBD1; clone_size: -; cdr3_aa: CASSAFRQGQSENTEAFF; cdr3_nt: TGTGCCAGCAGCGCCTTTAGACAGGGGCAGTCGGAGAACACTGAAGCTTTCTTT